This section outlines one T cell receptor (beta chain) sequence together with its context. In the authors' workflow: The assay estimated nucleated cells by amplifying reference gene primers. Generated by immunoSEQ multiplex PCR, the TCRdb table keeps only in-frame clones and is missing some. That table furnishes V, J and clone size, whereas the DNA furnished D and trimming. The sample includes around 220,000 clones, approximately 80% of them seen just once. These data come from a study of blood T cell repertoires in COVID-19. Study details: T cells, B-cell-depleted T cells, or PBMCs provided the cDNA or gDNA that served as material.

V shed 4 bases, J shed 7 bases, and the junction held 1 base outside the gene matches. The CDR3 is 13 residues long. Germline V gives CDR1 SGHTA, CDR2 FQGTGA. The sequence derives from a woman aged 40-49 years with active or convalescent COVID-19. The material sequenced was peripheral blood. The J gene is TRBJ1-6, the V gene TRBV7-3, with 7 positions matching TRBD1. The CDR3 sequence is CASSSGGNSPLHF. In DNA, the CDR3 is TGTGCCAGCAGCTCAGGGGGGAATTCACCCCTCCACTTT. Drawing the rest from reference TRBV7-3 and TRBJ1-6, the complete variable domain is GAGVSQTPSNKVTEKGKYVELRCDPISGHTALYWYRQSLGQGPEFLIYFQGTGAADDSGLPNDRFFAVRPEGSVSTLKIQRTERGDSAVYLCASSSGGNSPLHFGNGTRLTVT.